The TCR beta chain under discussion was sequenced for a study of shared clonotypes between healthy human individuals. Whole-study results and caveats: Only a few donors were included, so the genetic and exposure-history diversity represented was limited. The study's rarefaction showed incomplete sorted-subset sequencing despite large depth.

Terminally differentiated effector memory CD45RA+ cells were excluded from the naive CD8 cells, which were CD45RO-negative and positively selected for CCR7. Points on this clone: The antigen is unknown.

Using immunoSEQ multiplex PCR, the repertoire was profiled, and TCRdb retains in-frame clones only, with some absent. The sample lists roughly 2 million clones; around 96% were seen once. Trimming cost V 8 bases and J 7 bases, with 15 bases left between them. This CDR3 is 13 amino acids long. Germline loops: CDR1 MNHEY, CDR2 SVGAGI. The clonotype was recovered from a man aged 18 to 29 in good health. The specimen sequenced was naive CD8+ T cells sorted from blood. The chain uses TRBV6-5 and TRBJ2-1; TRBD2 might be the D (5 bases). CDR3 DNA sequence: TGTGCCAGCGCAGCGGTGGGTGGGAATGAGCAGTTCTTC. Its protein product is CASAAVGGNEQFF.